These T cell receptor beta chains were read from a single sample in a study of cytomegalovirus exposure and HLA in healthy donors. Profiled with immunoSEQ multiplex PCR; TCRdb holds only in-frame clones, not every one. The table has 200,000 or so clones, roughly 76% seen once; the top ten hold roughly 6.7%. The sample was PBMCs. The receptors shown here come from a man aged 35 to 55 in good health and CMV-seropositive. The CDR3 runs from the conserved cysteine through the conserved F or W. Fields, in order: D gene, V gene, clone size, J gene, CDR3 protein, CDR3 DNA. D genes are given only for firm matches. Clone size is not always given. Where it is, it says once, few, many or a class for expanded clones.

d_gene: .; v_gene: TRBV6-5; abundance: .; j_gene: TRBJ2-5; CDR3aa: CASSYLLGGQETQYF; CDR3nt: TGTGCCAGCAGTTACTTACTGGGGGGTCAGGAGACCCAGTACTTC
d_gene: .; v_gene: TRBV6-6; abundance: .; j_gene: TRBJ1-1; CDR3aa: CASSYSPVNTEAFF; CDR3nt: TGTGCCAGCAGTTACTCGCCAGTGAACACTGAAGCTTTCTTT
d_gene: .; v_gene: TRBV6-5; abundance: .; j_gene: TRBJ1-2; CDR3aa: CASSYSLSSNYGYTF; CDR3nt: TGTGCCAGCAGTTACTCGCTATCTTCTAACTATGGCTACACCTTC
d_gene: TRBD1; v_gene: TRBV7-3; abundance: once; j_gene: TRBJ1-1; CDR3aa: CASSFTGGRGNTEAFF; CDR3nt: TGTGCCAGCAGCTTTACAGGGGGAAGAGGGAACACTGAAGCTTTCTTT
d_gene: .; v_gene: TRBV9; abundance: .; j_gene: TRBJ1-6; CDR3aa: CASSVASQAHSPLHF; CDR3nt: TGTGCCAGCAGCGTAGCCTCCCAGGCGCATTCACCCCTCCACTTT
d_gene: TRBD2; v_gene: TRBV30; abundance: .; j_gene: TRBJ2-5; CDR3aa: CAWSVSGAGGETQYF; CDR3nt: TGTGCCTGGAGTGTTTCGGGAGCCGGGGGGGAGACCCAGTACTTC
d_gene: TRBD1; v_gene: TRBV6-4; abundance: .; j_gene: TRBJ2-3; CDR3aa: CASTRTGNTQYF; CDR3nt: TGTGCCAGCACCCGGACAGGGAATACGCAGTATTTT
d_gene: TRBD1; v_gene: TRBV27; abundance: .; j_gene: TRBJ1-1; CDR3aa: CASSEIGQGWTEAFF; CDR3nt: TGTGCCAGCAGTGAGATTGGACAGGGTTGGACTGAAGCTTTCTTT
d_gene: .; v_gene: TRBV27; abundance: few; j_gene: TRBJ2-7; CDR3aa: CASSLKGRAYEQYF; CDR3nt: TGTGCCAGCAGTTTGAAGGGGCGAGCCTACGAGCAGTACTTC
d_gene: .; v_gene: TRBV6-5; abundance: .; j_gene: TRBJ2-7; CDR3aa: CASSYSGWGLAYEQYF; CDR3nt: TGTGCCAGCAGTTACTCCGGCTGGGGGCTCGCCTACGAGCAGTACTTC
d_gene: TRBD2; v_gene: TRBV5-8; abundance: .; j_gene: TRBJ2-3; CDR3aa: CASSTGTSGDLYDTQYF; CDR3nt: TGTGCCAGCAGCACCGGGACTAGCGGAGACCTGTATGATACGCAGTATTTT
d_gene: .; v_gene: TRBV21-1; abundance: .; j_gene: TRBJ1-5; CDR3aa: CASSKEGGLPQHF; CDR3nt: TGTGCCAGCAGCAAAGAAGGAGGGCTGCCCCAGCATTTT
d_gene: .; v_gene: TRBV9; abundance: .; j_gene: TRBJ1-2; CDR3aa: CASSVEWRANYGYTF; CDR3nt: TGTGCCAGCAGCGTAGAATGGAGGGCCAACTATGGCTACACCTTC
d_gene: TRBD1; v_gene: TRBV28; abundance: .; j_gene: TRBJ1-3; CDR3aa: CASSLRRTGLLSGNTIYF; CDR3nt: TGTGCCAGCAGTTTAAGAAGGACAGGCTTACTCTCTGGAAACACCATATATTTT
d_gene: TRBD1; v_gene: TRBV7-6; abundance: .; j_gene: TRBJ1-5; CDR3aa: CASSLGTGSNQPQHF; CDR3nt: TGTGCCAGCAGCTTAGGGACAGGTAGCAATCAGCCCCAGCATTTT
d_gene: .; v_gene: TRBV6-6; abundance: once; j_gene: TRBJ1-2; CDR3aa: CASSPGDFHQGYTF; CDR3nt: TGTGCCAGCAGCCCGGGGGACTTCCACCAGGGCTACACCTTC
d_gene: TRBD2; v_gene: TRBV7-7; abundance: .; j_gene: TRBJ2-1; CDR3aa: CASSLRGRTSGVDEQFF; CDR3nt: TGTGCTAGCAGCTTAAGGGGTAGGACTAGCGGGGTTGATGAGCAGTTCTTC
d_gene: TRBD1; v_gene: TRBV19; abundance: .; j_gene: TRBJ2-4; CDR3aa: CASSIGPRGSKNIQYF; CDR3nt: TGTGCCAGTAGTATCGGGCCCAGGGGGAGCAAAAACATTCAGTACTTC
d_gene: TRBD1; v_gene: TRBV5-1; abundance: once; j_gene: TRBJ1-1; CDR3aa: CASSLEQGGTEAFF; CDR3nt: TGCGCCAGCAGCTTGGAACAGGGGGGGACTGAAGCTTTCTTT
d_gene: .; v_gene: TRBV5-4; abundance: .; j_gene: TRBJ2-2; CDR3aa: CASSLPRPGELFF; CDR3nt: TGTGCCAGCAGCTTACCGCGGCCCGGGGAGCTGTTTTTT
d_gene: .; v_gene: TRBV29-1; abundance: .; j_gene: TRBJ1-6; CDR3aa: CSVRQTSGSPLHF; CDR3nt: TGCAGCGTGCGACAAACCTCTGGGTCACCCCTCCACTTT
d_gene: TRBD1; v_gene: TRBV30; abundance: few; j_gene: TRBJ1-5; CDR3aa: CAWSLGQGPQPQHF; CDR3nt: TGTGCCTGGAGTCTAGGACAGGGACCTCAGCCCCAGCATTTT